These 10 T cell receptor beta chains share one sample of origin, sequenced in a study of cytomegalovirus exposure and HLA in healthy donors (dated by TCRdb to 2016 to 2017). The library was obtained by the immunoSEQ multiplex PCR assay. For the multiplex PCR, a mixture combining 60 forward primers for TCR Vbeta segments and 13 reverse primers for TCR Jbeta segments was used. TCRdb limited this immuneACCESS table to in-frame rearrangements with V and J called. A share of clones is missing; checked studies link under half to unresolved V genes, and the rest is unexplained. Across this sample there are roughly 190,000 clones, with over 70% seen only once. The ten biggest clones cover 1.6% of the sample. Specimen: PBMCs. These TCRs come from a young woman in good health and CMV-seronegative.

This clone was observed once. The chain has TRBV4-1 and TRBJ1-1; tentative D call: TRBD1 (5 bases). Trimming shortened V by 3 bases and J by 4 bases, and 15 bases separated the two germline ends. CDR3 size: 15 residues. The V gene's germline CDR1 is MGHRA and CDR2 YSYEKL. As DNA, the CDR3 is TGCGCCAGCAGCCACCCCGCAGGGATGGTCACTGAAGCTTTCTTT. Protein sequence: CASSHPAGMVTEAFF.

CDR3 in DNA: TGTGCCAGCAGTTTATACCTAGCACCGACCTACGAGCAGTACTTC. It specifies CASSLYLAPTYEQYF. The chain employs TRBV28 and TRBJ2-7; D might be TRBD2 (5 bases). V gave up 1 base and J gave up 2 bases, with 12 bases separating them. The CDR3 has 15 amino acids. In germline, CDR1 is MDHEN, CDR2 SYDVKM.

As for this clone: The CDR3 carries no conserved terminal phenylalanine or tryptophan, so it likely arises from a read error. The V gene is TRBV28, the J gene TRBJ1-2; the match to TRBD1 covers 9 bases. CDR3 length equals 15 residues. With 4 bases clipped from V and 5 bases from J, the junction kept 8 bases outside the gene matches. The V gene's germline CDR1 is MDHEN and CDR2 SYDVKM. The CDR3 region is CASSSRDRAIYGYTL. The CDR3 nucleotides are TGTGCCAGCAGTTCCCGGGACAGGGCCATTTATGGCTACACCCTC.

V is TRBV28 and J is TRBJ1-1; D remains ambiguous. CDR1 and CDR2 (germline): MDHEN, SYDVKM. The length of the CDR3 is 12 residues. V was cut by 4 bases and J by 4 bases, with 7 bases left in between. The CDR3 is CASSSPITEAFF. The DNA of the CDR3 is TGTGCCAGCAGTTCCCCAATCACTGAAGCTTTCTTT.

The chain has TRBV7-3 and TRBJ2-1; no clear D. This CDR3 contains 13 residues. From germline, CDR1 is SGHTA and CDR2 FQGTGA. Deletions cut 1 base from V and 9 bases from J, with 10 bases between. This CDR3 is CASSLNRRGEQFF. CDR3 nucleotide sequence: TGTGCCAGCAGCTTAAACCGTAGAGGTGAGCAGTTCTTC.

This chain uses TRBV7-9 with TRBJ2-7; 13 nucleotides match TRBD2. Germline CDR1 and CDR2: SEHNR and FQNEAQ (reference sequence). The junction had 2 bases not matched to a gene; V was cut back by 4 bases and J by 2 bases. This CDR3 has 15 amino acids. CDR3 protein: CASSSGTSGTYEQYF. CDR3 DNA: TGTGCCAGCAGCTCGGGGACTAGCGGGACCTACGAGCAGTACTTC.

This chain connects TRBV5-1 to TRBJ2-5, with TRBD2 identical over 7 bases. CDR1 and CDR2 (germline): SGHRS, YFSETQ. The CDR3 is 14 residues long. V shed 5 bases and J 2 bases; nucleotides not matched to a gene: 6. Here the CDR3 reads CASSWGRDQETQYF. The CDR3 bases are TGCGCCAGCAGTTGGGGGAGGGATCAAGAGACCCAGTACTTC. Drawing the rest from reference TRBV5-1 and TRBJ2-5, the complete variable domain is KAGVTQTPRYLIKTRGQQVTLSCSPISGHRSVSWYQQTPGQGLQFLFEYFSETQRNKGNFPGRFSGRQFSNSRSEMNVSTLELGDSALYLCASSWGRDQETQYFGPGTRLLVL.

The V call is TRBV2, the J call TRBJ1-1; D possibly corresponds to TRBD1 (5 bases). Per the germline V gene, CDR1 is SNHLY and CDR2 is FYNNEI. V gave up 1 base and J gave up 0 bases, with 6 bases separating them. The CDR3 totals 14 residues. CDR3 DNA: TGTGCCAGCAGTGAAGAGGGGATGAACACTGAAGCTTTCTTT. It is translated as CASSEEGMNTEAFF. Using reference TRBV2 and TRBJ1-1 for the parts outside the CDR3, the full variable domain is EPEVTQTPSHQVTQMGQEVILRCVPISNHLYFYWYRQILGQKVEFLVSFYNNEISEKSEIFDDQFSVERPDGSNFTLKIRSTKLEDSAMYFCASSEEGMNTEAFFGQGTRLTVV.

The chain employs TRBV2 and TRBJ2-2, with D hard to call. V was clipped by 8 bases and J by 5 bases, with 9 bases between them. Germline lookup yields CDR1 SNHLY and CDR2 FYNNEI. There are 12 residues in the CDR3. DNA of the CDR3: TGTGCCAGCCCAACTCTGACCGGGGAGCTGTTTTTT. Translated, it gives CASPTLTGELFF.

For this clone: Mismatch with germline at one junction end may stem from a read error. The V call is TRBV7-3, the J call TRBJ1-4, with 9 bases lining up with TRBD1. Germline CDR1 reads SGHTA; CDR2 reads FQGTGA. The CDR3 runs 15 residues. This chain's CDR3 is CASSLTGQGNEKLFF. DNA for the CDR3: TGTGCCAGCAGCCTAACAGGACAGGGGAACGAAAAACTGTTTTTT.